This passage covers 23 T cell receptor beta chains from one sample sequenced in a study of cytomegalovirus exposure and HLA in healthy donors. 13 Jbeta primers and 60 Vbeta primers were used for the PCR. Produced via immunoSEQ multiplex PCR; TCRdb's table is partial and in-frame only. The table records about 140,000 clones, approximately 82% of them present only once. The sample comprised PBMCs. The receptors were sampled from a woman aged 40 to 50 in good health and CMV-seronegative.

This rearrangement joins TRBV27 to TRBJ2-5, with no clear D. In germline, CDR1 is MNHEY, CDR2 SMNVEV (reference sequence). The CDR3 spans 13 residues. Trimming removed 5 bases at V and 0 bases at J, with 7 bases between. The CDR3 reads CASSAQNQETQYF. The CDR3 nucleotides read TGTGCCAGCAGTGCCCAGAACCAAGAGACCCAGTACTTC.

The gene calls are TRBV7-2 and TRBJ2-6, with D perhaps TRBD1 (5 bases). Germline CDR1 reads SGHTA; CDR2 reads FQGNSA. This CDR3 spans 15 amino acids. The V end lost 5 bases, the J end lost 0 bases, and 8 bases lay between the germline ends. The CDR3 protein is CASSPTVSGANVLTF. CDR3 in DNA: TGTGCCAGCAGCCCGACAGTCTCTGGGGCCAACGTCCTGACTTTC.

The V gene is TRBV7-9, the J gene TRBJ2-2, with D possibly matching TRBD1 (5 bases). The V gene's germline CDR1 is SEHNR and CDR2 FQNEAQ (reference sequence). CDR3 size: 12 residues. Trimming shortened V by 3 bases and J by 9 bases, and 8 bases separated the two germline ends. In DNA, the CDR3 is TGTGCCAGCAGCTTCAGGGAAAGGGAGCTGTTTTTT. Protein: CASSFRERELFF.

The chain employs TRBV28 and TRBJ1-2; D gene unclear. The germline CDR1 and CDR2 sequences are MDHEN and SYDVKM. This CDR3 has 13 residues. Trimming took off 1 base at V and 8 bases at J, with 11 bases between the two ends. This CDR3 is CASSLYIYVGYTF. In DNA form, the CDR3 reads TGTGCCAGCAGTTTATACATTTATGTAGGCTACACCTTC.

This chain connects TRBV28 to TRBJ2-2, with 7 bases matching TRBD2. V dropped 8 bases and J dropped 4; count of bases not matched to a gene: 7. The CDR3 spans 14 residues. The germline gives CDR1 MDHEN, CDR2 SYDVKM. As DNA, the CDR3 is TGTGCCAGCGGCCCTGGGGGGGTCACCGGGGAGCTGTTTTTT. Its protein is CASGPGGVTGELFF. Full variable domain (outside the CDR3, taken from reference TRBV28 and TRBJ2-2): DVKVTQSSRYLVKRTGEKVFLECVQDMDHENMFWYRQDPGLGLRLIYFSYDVKMKEKGDIPEGYSVSREKKERFSLILESASTNQTSMYLCASGPGGVTGELFFGEGSRLTVL.

The chain joins TRBV18 to TRBJ2-1, with TRBD1 identical over 10 bases. The CDR3 has 15 residues. Germline lookup yields CDR1 KGHSH and CDR2 LQKENI. V trimming: 5 bases; J trimming: 7 bases; junction bases outside the gene matches: 8. In DNA, the CDR3 is TGTGCCAGCTCAGACGGACAGGGGGGACCGAATGAGCAGTTCTTC. The encoded protein is CASSDGQGGPNEQFF.

This chain connects TRBV9 to TRBJ1-3; D call uncertain. CDR3 length: 15 residues. Germline lookup yields CDR1 SGDLS and CDR2 YYNGEE. With 0 bases removed from V and 3 bases from J, the gap between germline ends came to 10 bases. The CDR3 loop reads CASSVGSGRGNTIYF. DNA of the CDR3: TGTGCCAGCAGCGTAGGCTCTGGGCGTGGAAACACCATATATTTT.

This chain links TRBV7-9 with TRBJ1-2; a weak D match, TRBD1 (5 bases). The CDR3 has 15 amino acids. Deletions cut 5 bases from V and 1 base from J, with 14 bases between. Germline V CDR1 and CDR2: SEHNR, FQNEAQ (reference sequence). In nucleotides, the CDR3 is TGTGCCAGCAGCCCGGGACTTGGGCATAACTATGGCTACACCTTC. Encoded protein: CASSPGLGHNYGYTF.

This chain joins TRBV2 and TRBJ1-6; D remains unclear. This CDR3 has 13 amino acids. The germline V gene has CDR1 SNHLY and CDR2 FYNNEI. V lost 6 bases and J lost 5, with 8 bases in between. The CDR3 loop is CASSLEDNSPLHF. CDR3 nucleotide sequence: TGTGCCAGCAGCCTAGAAGATAATTCACCCCTCCACTTT.

CDR3 sequence (DNA): TGTGCCAGCAGCTTAGCGCCGAGCGGCAGTTACAATGAGCAGTTCTTC. Protein sequence: CASSLAPSGSYNEQFF. V gene TRBV7-6 combines with J gene TRBJ2-1; D is possibly TRBD2 (5 bases). The germline V gene encodes CDR1 SGHVS and CDR2 FNYEAQ. Trimming pared 0 bases from V and 4 bases from J, leaving 13 bases between. There are 16 residues in the CDR3.

The V and J genes are TRBV9 and TRBJ2-1, with 7 nucleotides matching TRBD2. Trimming cost V 7 bases and J 9 bases; bases outside gene matches: 10. CDR3 size: 13 residues. Germline V gene sequence: CDR1 SGDLS, CDR2 YYNGEE. This CDR3 is CASEGGSRGEQFF. The CDR3 DNA follows: TGTGCCAGCGAGGGCGGGAGTAGAGGTGAGCAGTTCTTC. The variable domain in full, with the rest retrieved from reference TRBV9 and TRBJ2-1, is DSGVTQTPKHLITATGQRVTLRCSPRSGDLSVYWYQQSLDQGLQFLIQYYNGEERAKGNILERFSAQQFPDLHSELNLSSLELGDSALYFCASEGGSRGEQFFGPGTRLTVL.

This chain uses TRBV25-1 with TRBJ2-3; weak D call: TRBD1 (6 bases). CDR1 and CDR2 (germline): MGHDK, SYGVNS. This CDR3 contains 16 residues. Trimming pared 1 base from V and 3 bases from J, leaving 14 bases between. The CDR3 loop reads CASSEFQGLLTDTQYF. In DNA, the CDR3 is TGTGCCAGCAGTGAATTTCAGGGGCTATTAACAGATACGCAGTATTTT.

The rearrangement uses TRBV28 and TRBJ1-4, with D hard to call. Germline values: CDR1 MDHEN, CDR2 SYDVKM. Trimming stripped 2 bases from V and 6 bases from J, with 13 bases between. This CDR3 spans 15 amino acids. This CDR3 reads CASSLNPPGYEKLFF. The CDR3 DNA reads TGTGCCAGCAGTTTAAACCCCCCGGGGTATGAAAAACTGTTTTTT.

This sequence joins TRBV28 and TRBJ2-7; 13 bases are a match to TRBD2. The ends lost 7 bases at V and 4 bases at J; junction bases unmatched: 13. CDR3 length equals 17 residues. CDR1 and CDR2 (germline): MDHEN, SYDVKM. The CDR3 is CASKPSWTSGSLYEQYF. The CDR3 DNA reads as TGTGCCAGCAAACCTTCCTGGACTAGCGGGAGTTTGTACGAGCAGTACTTC.

This clone appeared once. The rearrangement links TRBV7-3 to TRBJ2-1; the D gene is possibly TRBD2 (5 bases). The germline V gene has CDR1 SGHTA and CDR2 FQGTGA. Trimming removed 2 bases from V and 0 bases from J, with 8 bases in between. The CDR3 has 15 amino acids. In nucleotides, the CDR3 is TGTGCCAGCAGCTTAGCCGGGGTCTCCTACAATGAGCAGTTCTTC. Its protein product is CASSLAGVSYNEQFF.

V usage is TRBV7-6 and J usage is TRBJ2-1; D not certain. With 5 bases removed from V and 8 bases from J, the gap between germline ends came to 16 bases. The length of the CDR3 is 14 residues. The germline CDR1 and CDR2 sequences are SGHVS and FNYEAQ. The CDR3, as DNA: TGTGCCAGCAGCCCCCTGACAACGTCGTATGAGCAGTTCTTC. Its protein is CASSPLTTSYEQFF.

The CDR3 sequence is CASSSRQAYFSSYEQYF. CDR3 coding DNA: TGTGCCAGCAGTTCGCGACAGGCCTACTTCTCCTCCTACGAGCAGTACTTC. The rearrangement joins TRBV27 to TRBJ2-7, with D possibly TRBD1 on 6 matching bases. With 4 bases removed from V and 0 bases from J, the gap between germline ends came to 19 bases. The V gene's germline CDR1 is MNHEY and CDR2 SMNVEV (reference sequence). The CDR3 covers 17 residues.

The V gene is TRBV11-2, the J gene TRBJ2-7; possible D gene TRBD1, 6 bases. The CDR3 consists of 14 residues. Germline V gene data show CDR1 as SGHAT and CDR2 as FQNNGV. V was trimmed by 4 bases and J by 3 bases, leaving 13 bases between them. The CDR3 here is CASSSQGFNYEQYF. The CDR3 bases are TGTGCCAGCAGCTCTCAGGGGTTCAACTACGAGCAGTACTTC.

The genes are TRBV7-9 and TRBJ2-7; 13 positions match TRBD2. Per germline, CDR1 SEHNR and CDR2 FQNEAQ (reference sequence). V lost 4 bases, J lost 4 bases, and 4 bases stayed unmatched. There are 15 residues in the CDR3. CDR3 nucleotides: TGTGCCAGCAGCTCCTGGACTAGCGGGGGATACGAGCAGTACTTC. It codes for CASSSWTSGGYEQYF.

The chain recombines TRBV6-5 with TRBJ1-5, with D hard to call. V shed 5 bases and J shed 0 bases, with 11 bases lying between them. CDR3 length: 15 residues. In germline, CDR1 is MNHEY, CDR2 SVGAGI. The CDR3 DNA is TGTGCCAGCAGTCCCTATGGAGATAGCAATCAGCCCCAGCATTTT. Its protein product is CASSPYGDSNQPQHF.

This rearrangement joins TRBV5-3 to TRBJ2-1; D is ambiguous. TRBV5-3 is known as an ORF, though its function is uncertain. Trimming removed 4 bases at V and 5 bases at J, with 7 bases between. The length of the CDR3 is 12 residues. The CDR3 DNA follows: TGTGCCAGAAGCCATTTAGACAATGAGCAGTTCTTC. This codes for CARSHLDNEQFF.

V usage is TRBV5-1 and J usage is TRBJ2-3; TRBD2 is a possible D gene (6 bases). The germline V and J ends were trimmed by 1 base and 5 bases, with 14 bases remaining between them. Germline V lookup: CDR1 SGHRS, CDR2 YFSETQ. This CDR3 has 15 amino acids. CDR3 in amino acids: CASSLSSTGGDTQYF. CDR3 DNA sequence: TGCGCCAGCAGCTTGTCCTCTACCGGGGGAGATACGCAGTATTTT.

In DNA, the CDR3 is TGCGCCAGCAGCTTGGAACAGGGTTGGCATGAGCAGTTCTTC. Protein: CASSLEQGWHEQFF. The genes are TRBV5-1 and TRBJ2-1; the D gene is possibly TRBD1 (6 bases). V lost 0 bases and J 8 bases, leaving 12 bases between the germline ends. Germline V lookup: CDR1 SGHRS, CDR2 YFSETQ. The CDR3 extends over 14 amino acids. The entire variable domain, with the rest obtained from reference TRBV5-1 and TRBJ2-1, is as follows: KAGVTQTPRYLIKTRGQQVTLSCSPISGHRSVSWYQQTPGQGLQFLFEYFSETQRNKGNFPGRFSGRQFSNSRSEMNVSTLELGDSALYLCASSLEQGWHEQFFGPGTRLTVL.